The 10 T cell receptor beta chains listed next were all sequenced from one sample in a study of blood T cells in healthy people across ages. Sample-barcoded 5' priming and a J-beta primer mix drove a second PCR of roughly 6 to 12 cycles. MiXCR, run by TCRdb on the 5' RACE reads, gives a single entry per CDR3 protein. This sample carries approximately 600,000 distinct CDR3 sequences, around three fifths of them seen once, and the ten largest clones take 30% to 40%. Sequencing was carried out using blood. Source of these receptors: a man aged 60 to 69 in good health.

The rearrangement joins TRBV7-9 to TRBJ2-5; 10 bases are shared with TRBD1. This CDR3 has 14 residues. The V and J ends lost 3 bases and 5 bases, in that order; junction bases with no gene match: 3. CDR1 and CDR2 (germline): SEHNR, FQNEAQ (reference sequence). The CDR3: CASSLTGGLETQYF. In DNA form, the CDR3 reads TGTGCCAGCAGCTTGACAGGGGGCCTCGAGACCCAGTACTTC.

The V call is TRBV29-1, the J call TRBJ2-2; TRBD1 agrees at 7 bases. Germline V CDR1 and CDR2: SQVTM, ANQGSEA. J gave up 3 bases and V 4 bases, and 8 bases lay outside the gene matches. The length of the CDR3 is 15 residues. The CDR3 DNA reads TGCAGCGTTGGGAGCCCGGGACAGTACACCGGGGAGCTGTTTTTT. It codes for CSVGSPGQYTGELFF.

The CDR3 region is CAISGVGTVLQETQYF. The CDR3, as DNA: TGTGCCATCAGTGGGGTCGGGACAGTACTCCAAGAGACCCAGTACTTC. This chain connects TRBV10-3 to TRBJ2-5, with 7 bases lining up with TRBD1. The germline CDR1 and CDR2 sequences are ENHRY and SYGVKD. This CDR3 is 16 amino acids long. V dropped 4 bases and J dropped 1; count of bases not matched to a gene: 9.

The CDR3 region is CASSTGGGGDGYTF. The CDR3 coding sequence is TGTGCCAGCTCGACGGGAGGGGGCGGGGATGGCTACACCTTC. This chain connects TRBV7-9 to TRBJ1-2; 7 bases match TRBD1. Looked up from germline, CDR1 is SEHNR and CDR2 is FQNEAQ (reference sequence). This CDR3 comprises 14 residues. J lost 6 bases, V lost 8 bases, and 12 bases had no gene match.

The genes are TRBV12-3 or TRBV12-4 and TRBJ2-5; possible D gene TRBD1, 6 bases. The end of the DNA is better explained by TRBJ2-7, so the J call may be wrong. CDR3 length: 14 residues. In DNA form, the CDR3 reads TGTGCCAGCAGTTTACCCAGGGGAATAGACGAGCAGTACTTC. Its translation: CASSLPRGIDEQYF.

This clonotype turned up a few times. The rearrangement uses TRBV7-2 and TRBJ2-4; 9 bases match TRBD2. J lost 8 bases, V lost 5 bases, and 10 bases had no gene match. The CDR3 has 15 amino acids. Germline V gene sequence: CDR1 SGHTA, CDR2 FQGNSA. This CDR3 reads CASSASGTSIDIQYF. The CDR3 DNA is TGTGCCAGCAGCGCCTCCGGGACTAGCATTGACATTCAGTACTTC. The full variable domain, completed using reference TRBV7-2 and TRBJ2-4, is GAGVSQSPSNKVTEKGKDVELRCDPISGHTALYWYRQSLGQGLEFLIYFQGNSAPDKSGLPSDRFSAERTGGSVSTLTIQRTQQEDSAVYLCASSASGTSIDIQYFGAGTRLSVL.

This clonotype has a single count. The rearrangement joins TRBV2 to TRBJ2-5; D gene ambiguous. The CDR3 extends over 13 amino acids. The germline V gene encodes CDR1 SNHLY and CDR2 FYNNEI. V lost 8 bases and J 0 bases, leaving 10 bases between the germline ends. This chain's CDR3 is CASSSEYQETQYF. In DNA, the CDR3 is TGTGCCAGCTCGTCGGAGTACCAAGAGACCCAGTACTTC.

V and J are TRBV9 and TRBJ1-2; D is unclear. The V gene lost 1 base and the J gene lost 8 bases, with 18 bases spanning the gap. The CDR3 spans 15 residues. Germline V gene sequence: CDR1 SGDLS, CDR2 YYNGEE. CDR3 protein: CASSVSGVSYEGYTF. CDR3 nucleotide sequence: TGTGCCAGCAGCGTATCTGGGGTTTCCTATGAGGGCTACACCTTC.

The V and J genes are TRBV7-9 and TRBJ1-6, with D uncertain. Germline V CDR1 and CDR2: SEHNR, FQNEAQ (reference sequence). The CDR3 sequence is 14 residues long. The germline V and J ends were trimmed by 0 bases and 10 bases, with 10 bases remaining between them. The CDR3 loop reads CASSLAGYRSPLHF. CDR3 DNA: TGTGCCAGCAGCTTAGCTGGTTATCGGTCACCCCTCCACTTT. The full variable domain, completed using reference TRBV7-9 and TRBJ1-6, is DTGVSQNPRHKITKRGQNVTFRCDPISEHNRLYWYRQTLGQGPEFLTYFQNEAQLEKSRLLSDRFSAERPKGSFSTLEIQRTEQGDSAMYLCASSLAGYRSPLHFGNGTRLTVT.

This chain connects TRBV20-1 to TRBJ2-5, with TRBD1 identical over 7 bases. V trimming: 4 bases; J trimming: 5 bases; junction bases outside the gene matches: 13. Per germline, CDR1 DFQATT and CDR2 SNEGSKA (reference sequence). The CDR3 spans 15 residues. This chain's CDR3 is CSATPTGTGWETQYF. The CDR3 DNA follows: TGCAGTGCTACTCCGACAGGGACGGGGTGGGAGACCCAGTACTTC.